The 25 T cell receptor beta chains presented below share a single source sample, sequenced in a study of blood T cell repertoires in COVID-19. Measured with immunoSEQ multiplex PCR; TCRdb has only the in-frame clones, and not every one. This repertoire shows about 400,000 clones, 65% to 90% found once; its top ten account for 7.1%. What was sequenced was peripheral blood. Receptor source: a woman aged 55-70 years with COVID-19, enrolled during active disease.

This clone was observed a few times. For the CDR3, the DNA is TGTGCCAGCAGTTCAGGACAGTTATCCTATGGCTACACCTTC. This sequence encodes CASSSGQLSYGYTF. The chain employs TRBV28 and TRBJ1-2, with D possibly TRBD1 on 6 matching bases. This CDR3 has 14 residues. Trimming removed 4 bases at V and 4 bases at J, with 13 bases between. Germline lookup yields CDR1 MDHEN and CDR2 SYDVKM.

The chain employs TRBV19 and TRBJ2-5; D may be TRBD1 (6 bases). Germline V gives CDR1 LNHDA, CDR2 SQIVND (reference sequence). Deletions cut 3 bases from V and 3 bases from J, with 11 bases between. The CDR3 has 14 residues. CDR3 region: CASSIGQIEETQYF. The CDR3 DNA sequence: TGTGCCAGTAGTATTGGACAGATTGAAGAGACCCAGTACTTC.

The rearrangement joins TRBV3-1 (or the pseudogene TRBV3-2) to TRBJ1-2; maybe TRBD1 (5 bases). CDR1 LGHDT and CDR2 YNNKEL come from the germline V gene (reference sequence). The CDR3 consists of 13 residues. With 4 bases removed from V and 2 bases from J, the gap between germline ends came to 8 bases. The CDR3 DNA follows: TGTGCCAGCAGCCCCGGACACAACTATGGCTACACCTTC. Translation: CASSPGHNYGYTF.

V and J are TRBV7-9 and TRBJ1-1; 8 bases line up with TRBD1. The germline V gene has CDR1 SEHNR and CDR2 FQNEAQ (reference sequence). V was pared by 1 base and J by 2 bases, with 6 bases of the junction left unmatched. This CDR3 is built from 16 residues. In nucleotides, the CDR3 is TGTGCCAGCAGCTTAGAGTCAGGGGGCGTTAACACTGAAGCTTTCTTT. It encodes CASSLESGGVNTEAFF. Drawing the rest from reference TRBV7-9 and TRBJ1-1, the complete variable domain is DTGVSQNPRHKITKRGQNVTFRCDPISEHNRLYWYRQTLGQGPEFLTYFQNEAQLEKSRLLSDRFSAERPKGSFSTLEIQRTEQGDSAMYLCASSLESGGVNTEAFFGQGTRLTVV.

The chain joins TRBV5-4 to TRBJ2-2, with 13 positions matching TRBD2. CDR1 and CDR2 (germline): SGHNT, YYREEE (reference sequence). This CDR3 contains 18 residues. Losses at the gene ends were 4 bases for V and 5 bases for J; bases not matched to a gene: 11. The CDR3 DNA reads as TGTGCCAGCAGCATCCCCTCCGGACTAGCGGGGGTGACCGGGGAGCTGTTTTTT. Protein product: CASSIPSGLAGVTGELFF.

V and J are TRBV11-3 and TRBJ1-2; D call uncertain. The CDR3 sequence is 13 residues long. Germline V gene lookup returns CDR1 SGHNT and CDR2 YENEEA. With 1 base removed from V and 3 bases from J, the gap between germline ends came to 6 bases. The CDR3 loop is CASSLGGDYGYTF. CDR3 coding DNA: TGTGCCAGCAGCTTAGGCGGGGACTATGGCTACACCTTC.

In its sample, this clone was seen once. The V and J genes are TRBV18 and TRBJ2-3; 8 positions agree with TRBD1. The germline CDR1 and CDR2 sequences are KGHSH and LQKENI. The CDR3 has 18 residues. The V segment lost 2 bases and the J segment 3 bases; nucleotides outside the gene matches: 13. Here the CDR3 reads CASSPKRGQDGLTDTQYF. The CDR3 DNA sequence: TGTGCCAGCTCACCAAAAAGGGGACAGGACGGCCTTACAGATACGCAGTATTTT.

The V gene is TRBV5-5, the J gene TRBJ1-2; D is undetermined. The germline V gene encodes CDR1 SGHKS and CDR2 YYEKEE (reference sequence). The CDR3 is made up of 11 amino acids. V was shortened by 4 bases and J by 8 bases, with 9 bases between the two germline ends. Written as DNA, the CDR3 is TGTGCCAGCAGCCGGCGGTTGGGCTACACCTTC. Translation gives CASSRRLGYTF.

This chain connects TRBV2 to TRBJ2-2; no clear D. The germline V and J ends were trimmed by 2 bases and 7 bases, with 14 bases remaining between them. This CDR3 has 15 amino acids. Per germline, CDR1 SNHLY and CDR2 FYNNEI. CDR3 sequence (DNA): TGTGCCAGCAGTGAACAGGTTACTGGTAACGGGGAGCTGTTTTTT. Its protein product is CASSEQVTGNGELFF.

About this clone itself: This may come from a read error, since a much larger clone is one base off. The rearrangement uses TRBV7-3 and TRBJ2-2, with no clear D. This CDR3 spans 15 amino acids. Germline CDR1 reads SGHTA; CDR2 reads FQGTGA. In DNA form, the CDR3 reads TGTGTCAGCAGCTTACTTCATTCGGGCACCGGGGAGCTGTTTTTT. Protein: CVSSLLHSGTGELFF.

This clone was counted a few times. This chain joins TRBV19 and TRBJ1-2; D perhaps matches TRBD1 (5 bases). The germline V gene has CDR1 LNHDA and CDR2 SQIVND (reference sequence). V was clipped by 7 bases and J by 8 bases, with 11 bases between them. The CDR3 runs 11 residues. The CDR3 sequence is CASTTGRGYTF. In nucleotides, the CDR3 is TGTGCCAGTACCACAGGTCGGGGCTACACCTTC. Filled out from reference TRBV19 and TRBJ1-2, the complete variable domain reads DGGITQSPKYLFRKEGQNVTLSCEQNLNHDAMYWYRQDPGQGLRLIYYSQIVNDFQKGDIAEGYSVSREKKESFPLTVTSAQKNPTAFYLCASTTGRGYTFGSGTRLTVV.

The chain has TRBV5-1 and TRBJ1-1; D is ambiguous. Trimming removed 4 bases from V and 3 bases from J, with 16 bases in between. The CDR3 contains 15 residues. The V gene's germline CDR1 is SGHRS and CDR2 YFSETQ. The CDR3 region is CASSPPSDGDTEAFF. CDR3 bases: TGCGCCAGCAGCCCTCCGTCCGACGGGGACACTGAAGCTTTCTTT.

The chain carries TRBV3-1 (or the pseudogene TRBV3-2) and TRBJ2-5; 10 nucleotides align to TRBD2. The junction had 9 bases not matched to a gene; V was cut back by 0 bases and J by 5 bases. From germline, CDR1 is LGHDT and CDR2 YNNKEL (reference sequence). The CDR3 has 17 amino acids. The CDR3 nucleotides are TGTGCCAGCAGCCAAGAATTCAGCGGGGGGGCTTGGGAGACCCAGTACTTC. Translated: CASSQEFSGGAWETQYF.

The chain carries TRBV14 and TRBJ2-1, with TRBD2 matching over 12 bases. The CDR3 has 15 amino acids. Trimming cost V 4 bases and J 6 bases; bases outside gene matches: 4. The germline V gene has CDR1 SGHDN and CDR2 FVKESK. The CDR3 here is CASSPLAGGPNEQFF. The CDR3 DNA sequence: TGTGCCAGCAGCCCTCTAGCGGGGGGGCCCAATGAGCAGTTCTTC.

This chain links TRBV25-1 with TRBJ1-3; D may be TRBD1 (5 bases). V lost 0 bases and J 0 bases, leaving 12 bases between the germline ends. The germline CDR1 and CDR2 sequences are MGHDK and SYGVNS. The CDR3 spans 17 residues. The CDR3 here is CASSEYPHRFSGNTIYF. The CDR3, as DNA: TGTGCCAGCAGTGAATATCCCCACAGGTTCTCTGGAAACACCATATATTTT.

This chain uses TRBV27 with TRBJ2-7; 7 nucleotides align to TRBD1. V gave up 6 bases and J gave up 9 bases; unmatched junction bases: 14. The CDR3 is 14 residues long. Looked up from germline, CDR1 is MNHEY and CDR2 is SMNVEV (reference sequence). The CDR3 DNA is TGTGCCAGCAGCGGAGGAGGCCCGCCAGGGGGGCAGTACTTC. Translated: CASSGGGPPGGQYF.

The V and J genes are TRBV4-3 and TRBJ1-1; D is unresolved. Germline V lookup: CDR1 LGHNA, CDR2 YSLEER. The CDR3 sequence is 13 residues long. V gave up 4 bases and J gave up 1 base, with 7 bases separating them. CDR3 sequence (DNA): TGCGCCAGCAGCCTCGGGTCGAACACTGAAGCTTTCTTT. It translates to CASSLGSNTEAFF.

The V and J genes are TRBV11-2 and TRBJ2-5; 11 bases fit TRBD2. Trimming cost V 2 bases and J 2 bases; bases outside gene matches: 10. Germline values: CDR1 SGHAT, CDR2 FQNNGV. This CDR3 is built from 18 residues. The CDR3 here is CASSLTLAGGIEQETQYF. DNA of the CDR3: TGTGCCAGCAGCTTAACGCTAGCGGGGGGTATCGAGCAAGAGACCCAGTACTTC.

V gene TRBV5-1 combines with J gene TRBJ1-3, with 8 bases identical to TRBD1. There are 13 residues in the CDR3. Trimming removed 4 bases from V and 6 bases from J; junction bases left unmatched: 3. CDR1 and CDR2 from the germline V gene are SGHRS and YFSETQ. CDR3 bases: TGCGCCAGCAGCCAACAGGGGGTAAACACCATATATTTT. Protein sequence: CASSQQGVNTIYF.

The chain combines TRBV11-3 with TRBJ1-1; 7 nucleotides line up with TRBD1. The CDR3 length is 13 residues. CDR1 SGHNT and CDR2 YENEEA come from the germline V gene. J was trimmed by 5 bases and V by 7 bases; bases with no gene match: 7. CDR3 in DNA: TGTGCCAGCAACCCTACAGGGGTGACTGAAGCTTTCTTT. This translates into CASNPTGVTEAFF.

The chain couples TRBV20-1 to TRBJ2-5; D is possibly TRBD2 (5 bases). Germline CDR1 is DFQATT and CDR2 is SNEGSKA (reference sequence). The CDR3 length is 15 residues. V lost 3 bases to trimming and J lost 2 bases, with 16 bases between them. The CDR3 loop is CSASPQLVTQETQYF. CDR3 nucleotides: TGCAGTGCTAGTCCCCAACTAGTTACTCAAGAGACCCAGTACTTC.

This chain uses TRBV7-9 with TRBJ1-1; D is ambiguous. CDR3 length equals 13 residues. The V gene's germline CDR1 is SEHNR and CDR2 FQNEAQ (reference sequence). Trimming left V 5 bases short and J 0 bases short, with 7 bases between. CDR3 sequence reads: CASSPGLNTEAFF. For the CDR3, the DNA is TGTGCCAGCAGCCCGGGATTGAACACTGAAGCTTTCTTT.

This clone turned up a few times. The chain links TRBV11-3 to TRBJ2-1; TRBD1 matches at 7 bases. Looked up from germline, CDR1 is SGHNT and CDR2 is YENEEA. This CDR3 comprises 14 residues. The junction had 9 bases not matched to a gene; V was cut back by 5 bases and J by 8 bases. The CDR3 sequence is CASSPHQGVDEQFF. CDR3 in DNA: TGTGCCAGCAGCCCCCACCAGGGGGTCGATGAGCAGTTCTTC.

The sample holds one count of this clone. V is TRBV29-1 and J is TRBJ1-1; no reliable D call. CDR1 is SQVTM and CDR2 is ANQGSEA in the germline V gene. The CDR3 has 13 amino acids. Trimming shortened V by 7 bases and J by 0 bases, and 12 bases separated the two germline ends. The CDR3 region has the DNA TGCAGCGCTGCGGGCACTTTGAACACTGAAGCTTTCTTT. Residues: CSAAGTLNTEAFF.

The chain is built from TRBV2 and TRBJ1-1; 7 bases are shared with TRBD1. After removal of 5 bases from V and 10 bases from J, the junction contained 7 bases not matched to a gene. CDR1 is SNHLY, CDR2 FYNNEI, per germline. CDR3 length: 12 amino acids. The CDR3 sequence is CASSPGGLAAFF. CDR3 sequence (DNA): TGTGCCAGCAGTCCAGGGGGGTTGGCAGCTTTCTTT.